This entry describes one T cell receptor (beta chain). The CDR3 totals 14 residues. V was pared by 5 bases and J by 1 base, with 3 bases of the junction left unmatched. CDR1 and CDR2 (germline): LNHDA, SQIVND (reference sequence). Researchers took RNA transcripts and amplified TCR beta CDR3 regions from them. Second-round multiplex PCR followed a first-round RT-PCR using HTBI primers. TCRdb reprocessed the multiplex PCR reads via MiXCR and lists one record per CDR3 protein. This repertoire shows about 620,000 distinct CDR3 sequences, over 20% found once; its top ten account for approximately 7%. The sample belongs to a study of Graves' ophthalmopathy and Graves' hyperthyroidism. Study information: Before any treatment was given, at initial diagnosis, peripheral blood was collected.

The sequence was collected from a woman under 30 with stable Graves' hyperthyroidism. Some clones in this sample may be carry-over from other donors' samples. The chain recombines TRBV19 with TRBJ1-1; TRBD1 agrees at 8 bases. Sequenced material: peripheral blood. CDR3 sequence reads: CASSGRGPNTEAFF. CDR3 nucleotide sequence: TGTGCCAGTAGTGGCAGGGGGCCGAACACTGAAGCTTTCTTT.